This T cell receptor beta chain was sequenced during a study of cytomegalovirus exposure and HLA in healthy donors. Whole-study results and caveats: In a later analysis, an Asian-associated ancestry cluster reportedly showed fewer N-insertions than the roughly 650-donor mean. By HLA locus, TCR association rates varied in a later analysis, with DRB1 showing the most and HLA-C the fewest. Presence/absence comparisons presumed near-even sequencing depth among donors.

Turning to this clone: Its antigen remains unknown.

Trimming shortened V by 5 bases and J by 1 base, and 12 bases separated the two germline ends. Germline V gives CDR1 SGHTA, CDR2 FQGNSA. The CDR3 consists of 14 residues. In the PCR, 60 Vbeta and 13 Jbeta primers were used. Clones were read by immunoSEQ multiplex PCR, and TCRdb kept only the in-frame ones, dropping some. The sample lists 90,000 to 140,000 clones; less than 85% were seen once. The TCR originated in a man aged 35 to 55 in good health and CMV-seropositive. What was sequenced was PBMCs. V gene TRBV7-2 combines with J gene TRBJ2-7; a possible D gene is TRBD1 (6 bases). For the CDR3, the DNA is TGTGCCAGCAGCAGGGGGACGTTTTCCTACGAGCAGTACTTC. Its translation is CASSRGTFSYEQYF.